This is a list of T cell receptor beta chains from one sample in a study of CD8+ T cells in alopecia areata. The data were produced by immunoSEQ multiplex PCR, yet TCRdb's version contains in-frame clones alone and is incomplete. The top ten hold about 1.3% of the sample, which has 150,000 to 200,000 clones, roughly 70% seen once. The sequencing used CD4+ T cells sorted from blood, collected between weeks 49 and 50, from a patient treated with tofacitinib. These receptors were obtained from a human donor with alopecia areata. CDR3s include the opening cysteine and the closing phenylalanine or tryptophan. A D gene is named only where the DNA matches it firmly. Size is omitted from some rows. Given values are once, few, many or a class for expanded clones.

NA,NA,TRBV29-1,TRBJ2-7,CSGGDPSYEQYF,TGCAGCGGGGGGGACCCTTCCTACGAGCAGTACTTC
NA,NA,TRBV30,TRBJ1-1,CAWSPTRKGNTEAFF,TGTGCCTGGAGTCCAACAAGAAAAGGGAACACTGAAGCTTTCTTT
NA,many,TRBV7-8,TRBJ2-7,CASSLGGADYEQYF,TGTGCCAGCAGCTTAGGAGGGGCCGACTACGAGCAGTACTTC
NA,NA,TRBV7-2,TRBJ1-1,CASSPPGGGWTEAFF,TGTGCCAGCAGCCCCCCTGGGGGGGGATGGACTGAAGCTTTCTTT
TRBD1,few,TRBV7-2,TRBJ2-3,CASSLLGQGSVMDTQYF,TGTGCCAGCAGCTTATTGGGACAGGGAAGTGTCATGGATACGCAGTATTTT
TRBD1,NA,TRBV27,TRBJ2-6,CASSFEDRPSGANVLTF,TGTGCCAGCAGTTTCGAGGACAGGCCTAGTGGGGCCAACGTCCTGACTTTC
NA,NA,TRBV5-4,TRBJ2-6,CASSLGGTGANVLTF,TGTGCCAGCAGCCTAGGGGGGACTGGGGCCAACGTCCTGACTTTC
NA,NA,TRBV5-1,TRBJ1-2,CAGSETGVYGYTF,TGCGCCGGCAGCGAGACAGGCGTTTATGGCTACACCTTC
NA,few,TRBV9,TRBJ2-2,CASSVLTGELFF,TGTGCCAGCAGCGTCCTAACCGGGGAGCTGTTTTTT
NA,NA,TRBV11-2,TRBJ1-3,CASSLGVSSGNTIYF,TGTGCCAGCAGCTTAGGGGTGAGCTCTGGAAACACCATATATTTT
TRBD2,NA,TRBV6-5,TRBJ2-2,CASTLGLVNTGELFF,TGTGCCAGCACCCTGGGACTAGTGAACACCGGGGAGCTGTTTTTT
NA,NA,TRBV5-8,TRBJ2-1,CASSHGTPLGEQFF,TGTGCCAGCAGTCACGGGACCCCCTTGGGTGAGCAGTTCTTC
TRBD1,NA,TRBV6-5,TRBJ2-7,CASSRDRAAYEQYF,TGTGCCAGCAGTCGGGACAGGGCCGCCTACGAGCAGTACTTC
NA,NA,TRBV2,TRBJ2-3,CASSPRSSTDTQYF,TGTGCCAGCAGTCCGCGTTCAAGCACAGATACGCAGTATTTT
TRBD1,NA,TRBV2,TRBJ1-4,CASTGTGGLVEKLFF,TGTGCCAGCACCGGGACAGGGGGCTTAGTTGAAAAACTGTTTTTT
NA,few,TRBV4-3,TRBJ1-4,CASSQVPGSTNEKLFF,TGCGCCAGCAGCCAAGTCCCGGGGAGCACTAATGAAAAACTGTTTTTT
NA,NA,TRBV25-1,TRBJ1-5,CASSGGGNQPQHF,TGTGCCAGCAGCGGGGGAGGCAATCAGCCCCAGCATTTT
NA,NA,TRBV30,TRBJ1-6,CAWSGTDSPLHF,TGTGCCTGGAGTGGGACGGATTCACCCCTCCACTTT
NA,NA,TRBV6-1,TRBJ1-5,CASSENRVQPQHF,TGTGCCAGCAGTGAGAACAGGGTACAGCCCCAGCATTTT
NA,NA,TRBV7-3,TRBJ1-1,CASSLFQNTEAFF,TGTGCCAGCAGCTTATTCCAGAACACTGAAGCTTTCTTT